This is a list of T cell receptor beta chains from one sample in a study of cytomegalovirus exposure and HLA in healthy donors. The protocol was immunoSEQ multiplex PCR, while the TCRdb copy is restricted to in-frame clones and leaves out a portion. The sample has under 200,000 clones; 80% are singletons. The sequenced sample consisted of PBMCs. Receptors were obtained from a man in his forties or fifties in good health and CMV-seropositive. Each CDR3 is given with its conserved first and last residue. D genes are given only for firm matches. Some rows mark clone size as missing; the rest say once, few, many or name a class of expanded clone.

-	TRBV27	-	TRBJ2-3	CASSLVGRTDTQYF	TGTGCCAGCAGTTTGGTGGGGCGCACAGATACGCAGTATTTT
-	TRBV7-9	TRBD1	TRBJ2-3	CASSHRQGLSTDTQYF	TGTGCCAGCAGCCACCGACAGGGGCTTAGCACAGATACGCAGTATTTT
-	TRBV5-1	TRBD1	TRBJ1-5	CASSLTGDQPQHF	TGCGCCAGCAGCTTGACAGGGGATCAGCCCCAGCATTTT
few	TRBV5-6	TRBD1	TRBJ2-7	CASSLVGDRGNEQYF	TGTGCCAGCAGCTTGGTTGGGGACAGGGGGAACGAGCAGTACTTC
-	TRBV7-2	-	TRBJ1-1	CASSLGAVLNTEAFF	TGTGCCAGCAGCTTAGGGGCCGTGTTGAACACTGAAGCTTTCTTT
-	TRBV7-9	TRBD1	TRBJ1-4	CASGGQAATNEKLFF	TGTGCCAGCGGGGGACAGGCAGCAACTAATGAAAAACTGTTTTTT
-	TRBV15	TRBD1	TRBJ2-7	CATSTTGTGLYEQYF	TGTGCCACCAGCACAACCGGGACAGGCCTCTACGAGCAGTACTTC
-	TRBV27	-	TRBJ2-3	CASSFSELTDTQYF	TGTGCCAGCAGTTTCAGCGAACTCACAGATACGCAGTATTTT
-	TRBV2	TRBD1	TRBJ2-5	CASSQTGMETQYF	TGTGCCAGCAGTCAGACAGGGATGGAGACCCAGTACTTC
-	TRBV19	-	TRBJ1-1	CASRFRGQNTEAFF	TGTGCCAGCCGATTCCGGGGACAAAACACTGAAGCTTTCTTT
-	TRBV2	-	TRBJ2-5	CASSALASETQYF	TGTGCCAGCAGTGCCCTAGCTTCAGAGACCCAGTACTTC
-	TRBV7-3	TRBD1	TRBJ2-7	CASSLTGQGAGEQYF	TGTGCCAGCAGCTTAACGGGACAGGGGGCGGGTGAGCAGTACTTC
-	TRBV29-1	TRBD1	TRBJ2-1	CSVEVEGQGLYNEQFF	TGCAGCGTTGAAGTGGAGGGACAGGGCCTATACAATGAGCAGTTCTTC
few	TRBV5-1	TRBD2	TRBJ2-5	CASSPAGGETQYF	TGCGCCAGCAGTCCGGCGGGGGGAGAGACCCAGTACTTC
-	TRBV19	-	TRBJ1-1	CASSEWSTAEAFF	TGTGCCTCCTCTGAATGGAGCACGGCTGAAGCTTTCTTT
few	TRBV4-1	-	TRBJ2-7	CASSSESSYEQYF	TGCGCCAGCAGCTCTGAGAGCTCCTACGAGCAGTACTTC
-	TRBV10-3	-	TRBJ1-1	CAISESRLPTGTEAFF	TGTGCCATCAGTGAGTCGAGGCTCCCAACGGGCACTGAAGCTTTCTTT
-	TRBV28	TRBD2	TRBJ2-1	CASSNSGGFYEQFF	TGTGCCAGCAGTAATAGCGGGGGGTTTTATGAGCAGTTCTTC
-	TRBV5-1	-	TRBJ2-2	CASSREPNTRELFF	TGCGCCAGCAGTAGGGAGCCGAACACCAGGGAGCTGTTTTTT
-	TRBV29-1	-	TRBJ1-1	CSVRQANTEAFF	TGCAGCGTTAGGCAGGCCAACACTGAAGCTTTCTTT
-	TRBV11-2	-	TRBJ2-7	CASSSRGQYEQYF	TGTGCCAGCAGCTCAAGGGGACAATACGAGCAGTACTTC
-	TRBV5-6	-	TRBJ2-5	CASSLSGTAQETQYF	TGTGCCAGCAGCTTGAGCGGTACGGCACAAGAGACCCAGTACTTC
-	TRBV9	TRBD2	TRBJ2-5	CASSFLAGGQETQYF	TGTGCCAGCAGCTTTTTAGCGGGGGGCCAAGAGACCCAGTACTTC
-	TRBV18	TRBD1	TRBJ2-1	CASSPLNKGAGGEQFF	TGTGCCAGCTCACCACTTAATAAGGGGGCAGGCGGTGAGCAGTTCTTC
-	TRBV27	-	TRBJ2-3	CASSLIVTDTQYF	TGTGCCAGCAGTTTAATAGTCACAGATACGCAGTATTTT
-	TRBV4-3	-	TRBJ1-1	CASSQDTSGGVEAFF	TGCGCCAGCAGCCAAGATACCTCGGGGGGCGTTGAAGCTTTCTTT